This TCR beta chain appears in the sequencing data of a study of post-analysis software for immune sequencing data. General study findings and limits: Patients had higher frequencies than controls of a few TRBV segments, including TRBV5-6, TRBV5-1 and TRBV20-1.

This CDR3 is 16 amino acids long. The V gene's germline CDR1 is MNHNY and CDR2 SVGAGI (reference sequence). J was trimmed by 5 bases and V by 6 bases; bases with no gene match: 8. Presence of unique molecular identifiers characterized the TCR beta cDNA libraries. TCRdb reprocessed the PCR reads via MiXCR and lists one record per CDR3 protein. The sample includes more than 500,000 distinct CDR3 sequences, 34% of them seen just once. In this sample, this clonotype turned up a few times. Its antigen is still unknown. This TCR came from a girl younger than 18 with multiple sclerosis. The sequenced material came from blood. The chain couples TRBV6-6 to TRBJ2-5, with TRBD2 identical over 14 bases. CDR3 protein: CASSRLAGGPGETQYF. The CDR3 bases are TGTGCCAGCAGCCGACTAGCGGGGGGGCCTGGGGAGACCCAGTACTTC.